The source of this TCR beta chain is a study of T cell responses to AZD1222 COVID-19 vaccine. Looking at the study overall: The study pooled second doses at about 4 or about 12 weeks. Findings and limits, study-wide: Clonal diversity was possibly underestimated; the donors were predominantly white British and more often female.

Germline V lookup: CDR1 SNHLY, CDR2 FYNNEI. V shed 3 bases and J 2 bases; nucleotides not matched to a gene: 0. This CDR3 has 15 residues. A remark on this clone: Antigen: not known.

Assay: immunoSEQ multiplex PCR; the TCRdb copy retains only in-frame clones and omits some. The table records tens of thousands of clones, 65% to 85% of them present only once. The TCR sequence derives from an adult in good health. Sequencing was performed on peripheral blood, taken on day 0 of AZD1222 vaccination. This chain connects TRBV2 to TRBJ2-7; 14 bases fit TRBD2. In DNA form, the CDR3 reads TGTGCCAGCAGTGAGACTAGCGGGGGGGCCTACGAGCAGTACTTC. It yields the protein CASSETSGGAYEQYF. Full variable domain (rest looked up from reference TRBV2 and TRBJ2-7): EPEVTQTPSHQVTQMGQEVILRCVPISNHLYFYWYRQILGQKVEFLVSFYNNEISEKSEIFDDQFSVERPDGSNFTLKIRSTKLEDSAMYFCASSETSGGAYEQYFGPGTRLTVT.